This paragraph covers one TCR beta chain sequence. Assay used: immunoSEQ multiplex PCR; TCRdb lists only in-frame clones, some missing. The data hold some 500,000 clones, with roughly 95% observed a single time. The record originates from a study of shared clonotypes between healthy human individuals. This TCR was recovered from a young woman in good health. Material: naive CD4+ T cells sorted from blood. Subset denoted: CD45RA+ positively selected.

CDR3 bases: TGTGCCAGCAGTCCCAATAGAGCGACTAATGAAAAACTGTTTTTT. This codes for CASSPNRATNEKLFF. The gene calls are TRBV27 and TRBJ1-4; D gene unclear. From germline, CDR1 is MNHEY and CDR2 SMNVEV (reference sequence). V gave up 5 bases and J gave up 2 bases, with 12 bases separating them. This CDR3 comprises 15 residues.